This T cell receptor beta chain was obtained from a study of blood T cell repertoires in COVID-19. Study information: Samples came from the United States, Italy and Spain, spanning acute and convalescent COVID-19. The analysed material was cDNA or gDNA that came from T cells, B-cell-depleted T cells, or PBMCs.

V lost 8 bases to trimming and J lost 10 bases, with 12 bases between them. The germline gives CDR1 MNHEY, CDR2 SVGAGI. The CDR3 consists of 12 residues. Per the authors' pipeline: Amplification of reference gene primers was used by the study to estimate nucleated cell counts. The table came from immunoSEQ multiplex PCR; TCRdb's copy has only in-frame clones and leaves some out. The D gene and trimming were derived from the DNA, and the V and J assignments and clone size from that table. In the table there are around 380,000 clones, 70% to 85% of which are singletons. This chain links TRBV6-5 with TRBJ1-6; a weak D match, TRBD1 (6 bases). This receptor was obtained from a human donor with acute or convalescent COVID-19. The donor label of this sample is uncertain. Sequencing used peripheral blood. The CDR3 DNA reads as TGTGCCAGCCGCAGGGGCAACTCACCCCTCCACTTT. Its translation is CASRRGNSPLHF.